These 32 T cell receptor beta chains were sequenced from one sample in a study of shared clonotypes between healthy human individuals. Assay: immunoSEQ multiplex PCR; the TCRdb copy retains only in-frame clones and omits some. The data contain around 2,000,000 clones, about 94% of them singletons. CD45RO negativity and positive selection for CCR7 defined naive CD8 cells, a population that excluded terminally differentiated effector memory CD45RA+ cells. Sequenced: naive CD8+ T cells sorted from blood. These receptors originate from a man aged 18 to 30 in good health.

This clone was seen only once. J is TRBJ1-1 and V is TRBV29-1; D gene ambiguous. V lost 7 bases to trimming and J lost 4 bases, with 7 bases between them. Germline-derived CDR1 and CDR2 are SQVTM and ANQGSEA. The CDR3 covers 10 residues. CDR3 bases: TGCAGCGGGGGTAGCACTGAAGCTTTCTTT. Translating it yields CSGGSTEAFF. The full variable domain, completed using reference TRBV29-1 and TRBJ1-1, is SAVISQKPSRDICQRGTSLTIQCQVDSQVTMMFWYRQQPGQSLTLIATANQGSEATYESGFVIDKFPISRPNLTFSTLTVSNMSPEDSSIYLCSGGSTEAFFGQGTRLTVV.

The chain employs TRBV2 and TRBJ2-7; 10 positions agree with TRBD1. Losses at the gene ends were 6 bases for V and 3 bases for J; bases not matched to a gene: 5. The CDR3 sequence is 14 residues long. Per the germline V gene, CDR1 is SNHLY and CDR2 is FYNNEI. DNA for the CDR3: TGTGCCAGCAGGGGACAGGGGTGGGACTACGAGCAGTACTTC. Translation: CASRGQGWDYEQYF.

The J gene is TRBJ1-1, the V gene TRBV7-9; D is perhaps TRBD1 (5 bases). Trimming pared 5 bases from V and 3 bases from J, leaving 19 bases between. The CDR3 covers 16 residues. Germline V gene data show CDR1 as SEHNR and CDR2 as FQNEAQ (reference sequence). The CDR3, as DNA: TGTGCCAGCAGCGACTCCATACCGGGGGACGACACTGAAGCTTTCTTT. It is translated as CASSDSIPGDDTEAFF.

The rearrangement links TRBV4-1 to TRBJ2-6; no clear D. This CDR3 spans 17 amino acids. The V gene's germline CDR1 is MGHRA and CDR2 YSYEKL. Trimming pared 4 bases from V and 0 bases from J, leaving 13 bases between. The CDR3 spells CASSPPPVFSGANVLTF. The CDR3 DNA reads as TGCGCCAGCAGCCCACCACCCGTCTTCTCTGGGGCCAACGTCCTGACTTTC.

This rearrangement joins TRBV19 to TRBJ2-2; TRBD1 aligns across 7 bases. The CDR3 consists of 15 residues. Germline V CDR1 and CDR2: LNHDA, SQIVND (reference sequence). The ends lost 8 bases at V and 1 base at J; junction bases unmatched: 7. This CDR3 reads CASHSGGVNTGELFF. CDR3 nucleotides: TGTGCCAGTCACTCAGGGGGAGTGAACACCGGGGAGCTGTTTTTT.

The DNA for the CDR3 is TGCAGCGTTGAAGATGACAGGAGCTACGAGCAGTACTTC. It codes for CSVEDDRSYEQYF. This chain uses TRBV29-1 with TRBJ2-7; TRBD1 might be the D (6 bases). Germline loops: CDR1 SQVTM, CDR2 ANQGSEA. Between the trimmed V and J ends, which lost 0 bases and 3 bases, there was a span of 9 bases. CDR3 length: 13 amino acids.

The CDR3, as DNA: TGTGCCTCACTAGCGGGGACTAGCACAGATACGCAGTATTTT. It codes for CASLAGTSTDTQYF. V and J are TRBV30 and TRBJ2-3, with 10 positions matching TRBD2. The CDR3 loop spans 14 amino acids. Germline V gene sequence: CDR1 GTSNPN, CDR2 SVGIG (reference sequence). J gave up 0 bases and V 7 bases, and 4 bases lay outside the gene matches.

The chain recombines TRBV5-1 with TRBJ1-1; 8 bases are shared with TRBD1. The V gene end was trimmed by 4 bases and the J gene end by 2 bases; junction bases not matched to a gene: 4. The germline V gene has CDR1 SGHRS and CDR2 YFSETQ. The CDR3 covers 14 residues. CDR3: CASSLTGDNTEAFF. DNA for the CDR3: TGCGCCAGCAGCCTGACAGGGGACAACACTGAAGCTTTCTTT.

This chain links TRBV4-3 with TRBJ1-6, with D unclear. CDR1 and CDR2 from the germline V gene are LGHNA and YSLEER. Deletions cut 0 bases from V and 0 bases from J, with 9 bases between. The length of the CDR3 is 17 residues. CDR3 coding DNA: TGCGCCAGCAGCCAAGAATGGAGGGCCTCCTATAATTCACCCCTCCACTTT. It is translated as CASSQEWRASYNSPLHF.

This chain connects TRBV5-4 to TRBJ2-7; D is unresolved. V dropped 0 bases and J dropped 3 bases, with 7 bases sitting between them. The CDR3 spans 13 residues. CDR1 SGHNT and CDR2 YYREEE come from the germline V gene (reference sequence). CDR3 amino acids: CASSLGLHYEQYF. The CDR3 nucleotides read TGTGCCAGCAGCTTGGGACTGCACTACGAGCAGTACTTC.

Regarding this clone: The sample holds other DNA sequences that translate to the same CDR3. The CDR3 DNA follows: TGTGCCAGCAGCTTAGGGACAGGGGTCTATGGCTACACCTTC. As protein: CASSLGTGVYGYTF. The chain is built from TRBV7-9 and TRBJ1-2; 9 nucleotides line up with TRBD1. The CDR3 sequence is 14 residues long. Germline loops: CDR1 SEHNR, CDR2 FQNEAQ (reference sequence). V trimming: 1 base; J trimming: 4 bases; junction bases outside the gene matches: 1.

The rearrangement uses TRBV5-5 and TRBJ1-5; no clear D. The germline V gene encodes CDR1 SGHKS and CDR2 YYEKEE (reference sequence). V was cut by 2 bases and J by 6 bases, with 9 bases left in between. CDR3 length: 13 residues. The CDR3 protein is CASSFWVGQPQHF. Written as DNA, the CDR3 is TGTGCCAGCAGCTTCTGGGTAGGTCAGCCCCAGCATTTT.

The gene calls are TRBV5-4 and TRBJ2-7; D gene unclear. V lost 0 bases, J lost 2 bases, and 9 bases lay in between. CDR1 is SGHNT, CDR2 YYREEE, per germline (reference sequence). The length of the CDR3 is 14 residues. CDR3 residues: CASSLGAKPYEQYF. CDR3 sequence (DNA): TGTGCCAGCAGCTTGGGAGCGAAACCCTACGAGCAGTACTTC.

V gene TRBV30 combines with J gene TRBJ2-7; TRBD2 might be the D (7 bases). Trimming left V 8 bases short and J 0 bases short, with 11 bases between. Germline-derived CDR1 and CDR2 are GTSNPN and SVGIG (reference sequence). The CDR3 runs 12 residues. The CDR3 loop reads CAGGAGSYEQYF. As DNA, the CDR3 is TGTGCCGGGGGGGCGGGCTCCTACGAGCAGTACTTC.

This chain joins TRBV4-3 and TRBJ2-1; 7 nucleotides line up with TRBD2. With V trimmed by 0 bases and J by 6 bases, 8 bases remained unmatched. Per the germline V gene, CDR1 is LGHNA and CDR2 is YSLEER. The CDR3 has 16 amino acids. The CDR3 here is CASSQDFGGRGNEQFF. The DNA for the CDR3 is TGCGCCAGCAGCCAAGATTTCGGAGGGAGGGGCAATGAGCAGTTCTTC.

This rearrangement joins TRBV6-1 to TRBJ2-7, with no clear D. This CDR3 is 15 amino acids long. Per the germline V gene, CDR1 is MNHNS and CDR2 is SASEGT. Trimming cost V 0 bases and J 3 bases, with 12 bases left between them. CDR3 region: CASSEARTLGYEQYF. Here the CDR3 DNA reads TGTGCCAGCAGTGAAGCGCGAACACTTGGCTACGAGCAGTACTTC.

This clone occurred once. This chain links TRBV5-4 with TRBJ2-7; weak D call: TRBD2 (6 bases). Trimming stripped 4 bases from V and 5 bases from J, with 16 bases between. This CDR3 contains 14 residues. Germline values: CDR1 SGHNT, CDR2 YYREEE (reference sequence). DNA for the CDR3: TGTGCCAGCAGCCCGGTGGAGGGCAGACACGAGCAGTACTTC. This gives the protein CASSPVEGRHEQYF.

The genes are TRBV28 and TRBJ2-7; D is perhaps TRBD2 (6 bases). CDR3 length: 14 amino acids. V lost 3 bases, J lost 5 bases, and 14 bases lay in between. Per the germline V gene, CDR1 is MDHEN and CDR2 is SYDVKM. CDR3 sequence: CASSFGGEMHEQYF. In nucleotides, the CDR3 is TGTGCCAGCAGTTTTGGAGGGGAAATGCACGAGCAGTACTTC.

The chain uses TRBV2 and TRBJ2-3; D is undetermined. V was cut by 0 bases and J by 1 base, with 8 bases left in between. The CDR3 totals 15 residues. Germline lookup yields CDR1 SNHLY and CDR2 FYNNEI. The CDR3 DNA is TGTGCCAGCAGTGAAGCGACCCTACGCACAGATACGCAGTATTTT. Translated, it gives CASSEATLRTDTQYF.

This rearrangement joins TRBV30 to TRBJ2-5; D is tentatively TRBD1 or TRBD2 (5 bases each). V lost 0 bases to trimming and J lost 2 bases, with 16 bases between them. The CDR3 consists of 16 residues. Germline lookup yields CDR1 GTSNPN and CDR2 SVGIG (reference sequence). CDR3 protein: CAWSVRMWDLQETQYF. In nucleotides, the CDR3 is TGTGCCTGGAGTGTAAGGATGTGGGACCTACAAGAGACCCAGTACTTC.

The CDR3 region is CASSIDYGELFF. The CDR3 nucleotides are TGTGCCAGCAGCATTGACTACGGGGAGCTGTTTTTT. The rearrangement joins TRBV11-3 to TRBJ2-2; possibly TRBD2 for D (5 bases). Trimming shortened V by 5 bases and J by 7 bases, and 8 bases separated the two germline ends. Per germline, CDR1 SGHNT and CDR2 YENEEA. The CDR3 runs 12 residues.

The rearrangement uses TRBV4-2 and TRBJ1-4; TRBD1 agrees at 8 bases. V was clipped by 3 bases and J by 8 bases; unmatched bases: 5. The germline CDR1 and CDR2 sequences are LGHNA and YNFKEQ. The CDR3 length is 14 residues. Here the CDR3 DNA reads TGTGCCAGCAGCCAGAGGACAGGGCCCGAAAAACTGTTTTTT. Amino acid sequence: CASSQRTGPEKLFF.

This chain connects TRBV5-6 to TRBJ1-6; D is unresolved. CDR1 SGHDT and CDR2 YYEEEE come from the germline V gene. CDR3 length: 15 amino acids. V gave up 4 bases and J gave up 3 bases, with 11 bases separating them. The CDR3 DNA reads TGTGCCAGCAGCCCAAGGGCTAACTATAATTCACCCCTCCACTTT. Protein: CASSPRANYNSPLHF. Based on the CDR3 plus reference TRBV5-6 and TRBJ1-6, the full variable domain is DAGVTQSPTHLIKTRGQQVTLRCSPKSGHDTVSWYQQALGQGPQFIFQYYEEEERQRGNFPDRFSGHQFPNYSSELNVNALLLGDSALYLCASSPRANYNSPLHFGNGTRLTVT.

V and J are TRBV9 and TRBJ2-3; 9 nucleotides agree with TRBD2. Trimming cost V 4 bases and J 2 bases; bases outside gene matches: 2. CDR3 length: 14 residues. Germline lookup yields CDR1 SGDLS and CDR2 YYNGEE. The CDR3 reads CASSLAGFTDTQYF. The CDR3 nucleotides are TGTGCCAGCAGCCTAGCGGGGTTCACAGATACGCAGTATTTT.

The CDR3 is CASSTGQGESNEQFF. The CDR3 bases are TGTGCCAGCAGCACCGGACAGGGAGAAAGCAATGAGCAGTTCTTC. The rearrangement links TRBV7-2 to TRBJ2-1; 8 bases fit TRBD1. J lost 6 bases, V lost 5 bases, and 9 bases had no gene match. Germline CDR1 is SGHTA and CDR2 is FQGNSA. The CDR3 has 15 residues.

This chain joins TRBV27 and TRBJ2-2, with D perhaps assigned TRBD1 or TRBD2 (6 bases each). This CDR3 has 16 amino acids. Trimming pared 2 bases from V and 8 bases from J, leaving 18 bases between. The germline V gene encodes CDR1 MNHEY and CDR2 SMNVEV (reference sequence). CDR3 protein: CASSLGGTLLYGELFF. CDR3 bases: TGTGCCAGCAGTTTAGGAGGGACACTCTTATATGGGGAGCTGTTTTTT.

V is TRBV7-3 and J is TRBJ2-1, with a possible D match to TRBD2 (6 bases). The germline V gene encodes CDR1 SGHTA and CDR2 FQGTGA. The CDR3 has 16 amino acids. The ends were cut back, 1 base at V and 4 bases at J, with 14 bases in the middle. The DNA of the CDR3 is TGTGCCAGCAGCTTAAACCGAGAGGGAGGTTACAATGAGCAGTTCTTC. Translated: CASSLNREGGYNEQFF. The full variable domain, its missing parts supplied by reference TRBV7-3 and TRBJ2-1, is GAGVSQTPSNKVTEKGKYVELRCDPISGHTALYWYRQSLGQGPEFLIYFQGTGAADDSGLPNDRFFAVRPEGSVSTLKIQRTERGDSAVYLCASSLNREGGYNEQFFGPGTRLTVL.

Note on this clone: This sample includes further DNA sequences coding for the same CDR3. The CDR3 DNA reads TGTGCCAGCAGTCTCTTAGGAGGGGCCTACGAGCAGTACTTC. Its translation is CASSLLGGAYEQYF. V and J are TRBV27 and TRBJ2-7, with D perhaps matching TRBD2 (6 bases). The CDR3 consists of 14 residues. CDR1 and CDR2 from the germline V gene are MNHEY and SMNVEV (reference sequence). V was clipped by 5 bases and J by 2 bases, with 13 bases between them.

The chain is built from TRBV27 and TRBJ2-1; TRBD2 matches at 9 bases. CDR1 is MNHEY, CDR2 SMNVEV, per germline (reference sequence). Trimming cost V 5 bases and J 6 bases; bases outside gene matches: 8. The CDR3 loop spans 15 amino acids. The chain's CDR3 is CASSPLPTSGNEQFF. CDR3 nucleotide sequence: TGTGCCAGCAGTCCCCTCCCGACTAGCGGCAATGAGCAGTTCTTC.

This clone was recorded only once. The V and J genes are TRBV4-1 and TRBJ2-5, with 7 bases aligning to TRBD2. Germline CDR1 reads MGHRA; CDR2 reads YSYEKL. Trimming at V came to 3 bases and at J to 3 bases, leaving 4 bases not matched to a gene. The CDR3 is 14 residues long. The DNA of the CDR3 is TGCGCCAGCAGCCACGGCGGGGGAGAAGAGACCCAGTACTTC. As protein: CASSHGGGEETQYF.

This clone has a single count. This chain joins TRBV19 and TRBJ1-3; no firm D call. The CDR3 totals 15 residues. V gave up 3 bases and J gave up 0 bases, with 9 bases separating them. The germline V gene has CDR1 LNHDA and CDR2 SQIVND (reference sequence). The CDR3 bases are TGTGCCAGTAGTATCGACATAGGCTCTGGAAACACCATATATTTT. It translates to CASSIDIGSGNTIYF.

The V gene is TRBV7-9, the J gene TRBJ1-4, with D perhaps TRBD1 (5 bases). The germline CDR1 and CDR2 sequences are SEHNR and FQNEAQ (reference sequence). Deletions cut 5 bases from V and 5 bases from J, with 15 bases between. This CDR3 is built from 15 residues. CDR3 in amino acids: CASSPWDGPNEKLFF. The CDR3 region has the DNA TGTGCCAGCAGCCCTTGGGACGGACCGAATGAAAAACTGTTTTTT. Combining the CDR3 with reference TRBV7-9 and TRBJ1-4 gives the whole variable domain DTGVSQNPRHKITKRGQNVTFRCDPISEHNRLYWYRQTLGQGPEFLTYFQNEAQLEKSRLLSDRFSAERPKGSFSTLEIQRTEQGDSAMYLCASSPWDGPNEKLFFGSGTQLSVL.